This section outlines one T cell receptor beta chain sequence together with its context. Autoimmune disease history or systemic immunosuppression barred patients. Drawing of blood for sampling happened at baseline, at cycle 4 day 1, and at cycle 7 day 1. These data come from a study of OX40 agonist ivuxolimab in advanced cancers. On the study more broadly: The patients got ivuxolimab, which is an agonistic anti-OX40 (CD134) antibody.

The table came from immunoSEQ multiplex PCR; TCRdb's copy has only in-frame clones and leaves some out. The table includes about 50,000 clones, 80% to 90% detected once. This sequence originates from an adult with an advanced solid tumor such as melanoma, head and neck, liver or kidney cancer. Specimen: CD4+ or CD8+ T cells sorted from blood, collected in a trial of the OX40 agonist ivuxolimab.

CDR3 sequence (DNA): TGCGCCAGCAGTACTCAGGGGGTACAAGAGACCCAGTACTTC. Its protein is CASSTQGVQETQYF. The V gene is TRBV5-1, the J gene TRBJ2-5, with 7 nucleotides matching TRBD1. Per the germline V gene, CDR1 is SGHRS and CDR2 is YFSETQ. The junction had 6 bases not matched to a gene; V was cut back by 5 bases and J by 2 bases. This CDR3 has 14 amino acids.